Sequencing of this T cell receptor beta chain was carried out in a study of blood T cells in healthy people across ages. Study details: Per every two T cells, about one barcoded beta molecule was captured by template switching.

This clonotype was found a few times. PCR was performed a second time for roughly 6 to 12 cycles using a sample-barcoded 5' primer and a J-beta primer mix. A template-switch adaptor with 12 random nucleotides tagged each cDNA molecule. MiXCR, run by TCRdb on the 5' RACE reads, gives a single entry per CDR3 protein. Of some 940,000 distinct CDR3 sequences in the sample, 25% to 30% were seen once. This CDR3 comprises 18 residues. The V end was cut by 4 bases, the J end by 2 bases, with 24 bases between. Germline V gene data show CDR1 as SGHDT and CDR2 as YYEEEE. The sample was also reused in another study, on T cells of mothers and their children. That publication notes: Donation came from three healthy Caucasian mothers together with their six children. For each mother, over 8 million TCR beta CDR3 reads were obtained, and for each child, some 3.1 million.

The V call is TRBV5-6, the J call TRBJ1-2; D remains unclear. This receptor was obtained from a woman in her thirties or forties in good health. Material for sequencing was blood. The CDR3, as DNA: TGTGCCAGCAGCGCGGTCCGTGCAGCCCTCGCCTCAAACTATGGCTACACCTTC. This codes for CASSAVRAALASNYGYTF.